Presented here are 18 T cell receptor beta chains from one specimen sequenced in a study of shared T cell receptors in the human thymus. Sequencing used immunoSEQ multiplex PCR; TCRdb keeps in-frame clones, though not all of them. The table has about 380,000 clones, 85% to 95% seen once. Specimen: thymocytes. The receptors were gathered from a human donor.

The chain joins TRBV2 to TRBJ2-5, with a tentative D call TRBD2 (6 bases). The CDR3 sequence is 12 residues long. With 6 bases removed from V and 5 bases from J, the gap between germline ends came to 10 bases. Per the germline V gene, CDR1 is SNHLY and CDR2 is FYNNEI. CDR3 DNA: TGTGCCAGCAGCTTAGGGAGGGAGACCCAGTACTTC. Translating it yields CASSLGRETQYF.

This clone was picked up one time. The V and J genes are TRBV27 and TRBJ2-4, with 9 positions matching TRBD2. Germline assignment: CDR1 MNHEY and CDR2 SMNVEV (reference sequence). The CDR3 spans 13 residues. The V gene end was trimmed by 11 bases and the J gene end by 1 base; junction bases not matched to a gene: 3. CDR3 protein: CASSGGAKNIQYF. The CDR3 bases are TGTGCCTCCAGCGGGGGGGCCAAAAACATTCAGTACTTC.

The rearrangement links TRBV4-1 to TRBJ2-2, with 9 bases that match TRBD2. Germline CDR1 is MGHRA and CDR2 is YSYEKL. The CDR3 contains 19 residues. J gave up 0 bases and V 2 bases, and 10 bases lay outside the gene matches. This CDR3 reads CASSQKLAGSDANTGELFF. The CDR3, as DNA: TGCGCCAGCAGCCAAAAACTAGCGGGCTCGGACGCGAACACCGGGGAGCTGTTTTTT.

The CDR3 here is CASRARGLSNEQFF. CDR3 sequence (DNA): TGTGCCAGCAGGGCTCGGGGCTTGTCAAATGAGCAGTTCTTC. The chain employs TRBV2 and TRBJ2-1; D may match TRBD1 or TRBD2 (5 bases each). This CDR3 is 14 amino acids long. The V end lost 6 bases, the J end lost 7 bases, and 16 bases lay between the germline ends. Germline-derived CDR1 and CDR2 are SNHLY and FYNNEI.

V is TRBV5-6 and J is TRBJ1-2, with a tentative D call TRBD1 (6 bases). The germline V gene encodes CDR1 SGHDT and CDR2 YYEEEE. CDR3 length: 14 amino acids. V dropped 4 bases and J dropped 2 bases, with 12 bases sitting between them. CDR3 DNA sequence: TGTGCCAGCAGCACCGGACAGCTAAACTATGGCTACACCTTC. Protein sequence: CASSTGQLNYGYTF.

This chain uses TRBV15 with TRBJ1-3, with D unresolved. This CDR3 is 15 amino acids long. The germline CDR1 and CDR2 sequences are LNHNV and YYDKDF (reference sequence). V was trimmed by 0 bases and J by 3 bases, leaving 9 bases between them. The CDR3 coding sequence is TGTGCCACCAGCAGAGAAGGCAGATTTGGAAACACCATATATTTT. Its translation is CATSREGRFGNTIYF.

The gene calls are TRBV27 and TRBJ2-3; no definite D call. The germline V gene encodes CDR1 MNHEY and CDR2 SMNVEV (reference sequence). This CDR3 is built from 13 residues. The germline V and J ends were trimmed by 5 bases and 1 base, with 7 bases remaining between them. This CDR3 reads CASSGAGTDTQYF. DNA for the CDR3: TGTGCCAGCAGTGGCGCCGGCACAGATACGCAGTATTTT.

For the CDR3, the DNA is TGTGCCAGCAGTTTAGGGACTAGAGGCGACAATGAGCAGTTCTTC. Translating gives CASSLGTRGDNEQFF. V is TRBV27 and J is TRBJ2-1, with TRBD2 matching over 8 bases. The germline CDR1 and CDR2 sequences are MNHEY and SMNVEV (reference sequence). The CDR3 has 15 amino acids. V lost 2 bases, J lost 5 bases, and 5 bases stayed unmatched.

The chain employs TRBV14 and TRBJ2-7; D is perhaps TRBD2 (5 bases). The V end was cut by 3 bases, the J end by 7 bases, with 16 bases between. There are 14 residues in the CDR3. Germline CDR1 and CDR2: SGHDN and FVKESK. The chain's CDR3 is CASSQRHSSGEQYF. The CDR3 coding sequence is TGTGCCAGCAGCCAGCGCCATTCGTCGGGGGAGCAGTACTTC.

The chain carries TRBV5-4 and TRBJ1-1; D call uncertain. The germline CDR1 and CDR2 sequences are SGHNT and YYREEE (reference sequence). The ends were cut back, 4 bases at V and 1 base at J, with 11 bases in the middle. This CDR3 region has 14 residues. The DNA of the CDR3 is TGTGCCAGCAGCGGAAAGCCGTGGAACACTGAAGCTTTCTTT. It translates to CASSGKPWNTEAFF.

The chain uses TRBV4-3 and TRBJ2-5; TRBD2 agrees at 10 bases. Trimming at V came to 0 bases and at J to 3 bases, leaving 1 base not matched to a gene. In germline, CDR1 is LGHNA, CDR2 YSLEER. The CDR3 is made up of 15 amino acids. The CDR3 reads CASSQETSGKETQYF. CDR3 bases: TGCGCCAGCAGCCAAGAAACTAGCGGGAAAGAGACCCAGTACTTC.

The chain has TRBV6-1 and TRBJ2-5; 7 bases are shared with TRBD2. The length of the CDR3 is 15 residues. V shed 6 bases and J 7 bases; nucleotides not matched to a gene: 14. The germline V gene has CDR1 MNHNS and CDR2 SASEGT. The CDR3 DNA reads TGTGCCAGCAGGAACCGGGTAGCGGGCCAGGGGACCCAGTACTTC. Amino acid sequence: CASRNRVAGQGTQYF.

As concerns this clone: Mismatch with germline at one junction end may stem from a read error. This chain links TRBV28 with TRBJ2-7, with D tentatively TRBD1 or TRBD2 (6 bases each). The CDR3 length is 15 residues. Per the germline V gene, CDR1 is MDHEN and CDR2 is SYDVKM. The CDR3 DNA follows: TGTGTCAGCAGTTCGGAGGGACACCGTATGTACGAGCAGTACTTC. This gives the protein CVSSSEGHRMYEQYF.

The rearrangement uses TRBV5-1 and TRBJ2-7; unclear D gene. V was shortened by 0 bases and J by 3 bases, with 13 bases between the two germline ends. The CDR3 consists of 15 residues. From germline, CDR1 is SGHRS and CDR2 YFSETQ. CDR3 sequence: CASSLGAFPFYEQYF. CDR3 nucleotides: TGCGCCAGCAGCTTGGGGGCGTTCCCCTTCTACGAGCAGTACTTC. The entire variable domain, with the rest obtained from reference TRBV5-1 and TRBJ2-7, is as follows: KAGVTQTPRYLIKTRGQQVTLSCSPISGHRSVSWYQQTPGQGLQFLFEYFSETQRNKGNFPGRFSGRQFSNSRSEMNVSTLELGDSALYLCASSLGAFPFYEQYFGPGTRLTVT.

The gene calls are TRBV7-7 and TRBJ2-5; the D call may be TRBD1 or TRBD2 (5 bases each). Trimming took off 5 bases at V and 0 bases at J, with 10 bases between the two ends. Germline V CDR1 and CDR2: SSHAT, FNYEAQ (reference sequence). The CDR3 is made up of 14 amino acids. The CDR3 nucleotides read TGTGCCAGCAGCCCCGGGACGTACCAAGAGACCCAGTACTTC. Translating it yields CASSPGTYQETQYF. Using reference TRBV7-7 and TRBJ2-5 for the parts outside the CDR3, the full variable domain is GAGVSQSPRYKVTKRGQDVTLRCDPISSHATLYWYQQALGQGPEFLTYFNYEAQPDKSGLPSDRFSAERPEGSISTLTIQRTEQRDSAMYRCASSPGTYQETQYFGPGTRLLVL.

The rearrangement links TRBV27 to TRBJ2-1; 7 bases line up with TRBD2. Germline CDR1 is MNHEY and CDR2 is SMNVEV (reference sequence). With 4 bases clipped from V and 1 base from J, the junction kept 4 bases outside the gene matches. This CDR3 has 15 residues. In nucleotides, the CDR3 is TGTGCCAGCAGTTACCCAGCGGGGTCCTACAATGAGCAGTTCTTC. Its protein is CASSYPAGSYNEQFF.

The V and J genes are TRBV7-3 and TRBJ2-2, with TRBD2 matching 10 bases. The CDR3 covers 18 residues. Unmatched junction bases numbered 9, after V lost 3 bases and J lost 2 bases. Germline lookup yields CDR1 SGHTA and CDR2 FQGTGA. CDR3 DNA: TGTGCCAGCAGCTTGGAAGAGGAGCGGGAGGGTAACACCGGGGAGCTGTTTTTT. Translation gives CASSLEEEREGNTGELFF.

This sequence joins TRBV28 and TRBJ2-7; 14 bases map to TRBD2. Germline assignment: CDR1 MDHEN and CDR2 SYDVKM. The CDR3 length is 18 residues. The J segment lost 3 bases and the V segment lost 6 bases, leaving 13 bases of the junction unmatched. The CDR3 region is CASSWGLAGETASYEQYF. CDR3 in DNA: TGTGCCAGCAGCTGGGGACTAGCGGGAGAAACGGCGAGCTACGAGCAGTACTTC. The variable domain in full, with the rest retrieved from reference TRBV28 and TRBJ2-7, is DVKVTQSSRYLVKRTGEKVFLECVQDMDHENMFWYRQDPGLGLRLIYFSYDVKMKEKGDIPEGYSVSREKKERFSLILESASTNQTSMYLCASSWGLAGETASYEQYFGPGTRLTVT.